These 20 T cell receptor beta chains came from one sample sequenced in a study of cytomegalovirus exposure and HLA in healthy donors. Researchers ran the PCR with 60 Vbeta and 13 Jbeta primers. The data were produced by immunoSEQ multiplex PCR, yet TCRdb's version contains in-frame clones alone and is incomplete. The repertoire holds around 100,000 clones, with about 68% as singletons. Source material: PBMCs. The receptors here all came from a man aged 25-45 years in good health and CMV-seropositive.

This clone was seen just once. The V call is TRBV13, the J call TRBJ2-3; weak D call: TRBD2 (6 bases). Germline CDR1 reads PRHDT; CDR2 reads FYEKMQ (reference sequence). The CDR3 length is 12 residues. The V and J ends lost 5 bases and 15 bases respectively, with 18 bases between them. The CDR3 DNA follows: TGTGCCAGCAGCCCCCAGCGGGCCCGGCCCTATTTT. It translates to CASSPQRARPYF.

The J gene is TRBJ2-6, the V gene TRBV13, with TRBD1 identical over 9 bases. Germline values: CDR1 PRHDT, CDR2 FYEKMQ (reference sequence). V lost 4 bases, J lost 0 bases, and 10 bases stayed unmatched. CDR3 size: 19 residues. CDR3: CASSSYRGPESSGANVLTF. In nucleotides, the CDR3 is TGTGCCAGCAGCTCATACAGGGGGCCCGAAAGCTCTGGGGCCAACGTCCTGACTTTC.

This clone showed up just a few times. At one boundary the junction diverges from the germline segment, which might be a read error. The CDR3 bases are TGTGCCTGGAGTGTGGGTGACCTCCGAGACAGGGCATTT. This sequence encodes CAWSVGDLRDRAF. The V call is TRBV30, the J call TRBJ1-1; the match to TRBD1 covers 7 bases. This CDR3 comprises 13 residues. Germline values: CDR1 GTSNPN, CDR2 SVGIG (reference sequence).

CDR3 in amino acids: CASSYDGDTGELFF. The CDR3, as DNA: TGTGCCAGCAGTTACGACGGGGACACCGGGGAGCTGTTTTTT. The chain employs TRBV6-5 and TRBJ2-2; possible D gene TRBD2, 5 bases. Trimming cost V 2 bases and J 3 bases, with 7 bases left between them. This CDR3 comprises 14 residues. In germline, CDR1 is MNHEY, CDR2 SVGAGI.

The chain employs TRBV30 and TRBJ1-2; 7 nucleotides line up with TRBD1. Germline values: CDR1 GTSNPN, CDR2 SVGIG (reference sequence). This CDR3 comprises 15 residues. J lost 4 bases, V lost 5 bases, and 13 bases had no gene match. The CDR3: CAWEGAGRRIYGYTF. CDR3 coding DNA: TGTGCCTGGGAGGGGGCAGGCAGGCGGATCTATGGCTACACCTTC. The complete variable domain, with remaining parts taken from reference TRBV30 and TRBJ1-2, reads SQTIHQWPATLVQPVGSPLSLECTVEGTSNPNLYWYRQAAGRGLQLLFYSVGIGQISSEVPQNLSASRPQDRQFILSSKKLLLSDSGFYLCAWEGAGRRIYGYTFGSGTRLTVV.

The V and J genes are TRBV7-8 and TRBJ2-2, with 9 positions matching TRBD1. This CDR3 has 16 amino acids. Per the germline V gene, CDR1 is SGHVS and CDR2 is FQNEAQ. V shed 4 bases and J 1 base; nucleotides not matched to a gene: 4. CDR3: CASSSNRGLNTGELFF. The DNA for the CDR3 is TGTGCCAGCAGCTCAAACAGGGGGCTGAACACCGGGGAGCTGTTTTTT.

The rearrangement joins TRBV7-8 to TRBJ1-6; D gene ambiguous. V lost 0 bases, J lost 9 bases, and 15 bases lay in between. Germline assignment: CDR1 SGHVS and CDR2 FQNEAQ. The CDR3 has 16 residues. CDR3 in DNA: TGTGCCAGCAGCTTAGCGAGGGTGTCACTCCGTTCACCCCTCCACTTT. It codes for CASSLARVSLRSPLHF. Supplemented by reference TRBV7-8 and TRBJ1-6, the full variable domain reads GAGVSQSPRYKVAKRGQDVALRCDPISGHVSLFWYQQALGQGPEFLTYFQNEAQLDKSGLPSDRFFAERPEGSVSTLKIQRTQQEDSAVYLCASSLARVSLRSPLHFGNGTRLTVT.

This clone was seen only a few times. CDR3 loop: CASSQGVAAPETQYF. CDR3 in DNA: TGTGCCAGCAGCCAGGGGGTAGCAGCCCCAGAGACCCAGTACTTC. The chain has TRBV7-9 and TRBJ2-5; 7 bases are shared with TRBD1. The length of the CDR3 is 15 residues. With V trimmed by 5 bases and J by 4 bases, 10 bases remained unmatched. Germline V gives CDR1 SEHNR, CDR2 FQNEAQ (reference sequence). Combining the CDR3 with reference TRBV7-9 and TRBJ2-5 gives the whole variable domain DTGVSQNPRHKITKRGQNVTFRCDPISEHNRLYWYRQTLGQGPEFLTYFQNEAQLEKSRLLSDRFSAERPKGSFSTLEIQRTEQGDSAMYLCASSQGVAAPETQYFGPGTRLLVL.

The CDR3 spells CATSRSNYGYTF. The DNA of the CDR3 is TGTGCCACCAGCAGATCGAACTATGGCTACACCTTC. The chain uses TRBV15 and TRBJ1-2; D unresolved. The CDR3 totals 12 residues. CDR1 is LNHNV, CDR2 YYDKDF, per germline (reference sequence). The V and J ends lost 2 bases and 2 bases respectively, with 3 bases between them.

The J gene is TRBJ1-3, the V gene TRBV9; 7 nucleotides line up with TRBD1. V gave up 3 bases and J gave up 0 bases; unmatched junction bases: 6. Per germline, CDR1 SGDLS and CDR2 YYNGEE. The CDR3 totals 16 residues. CDR3 in amino acids: CASSASGQRSGNTIYF. CDR3 in DNA: TGTGCCAGCAGCGCTTCGGGACAGCGCTCTGGAAACACCATATATTTT.

J is TRBJ2-3 and V is TRBV11-3, with 10 bases matching TRBD2. The germline V gene has CDR1 SGHNT and CDR2 YENEEA. The trim removed 1 base at V and 4 bases at J, leaving 2 bases unmatched. The CDR3 is 15 residues long. The CDR3 DNA sequence: TGTGCCAGCAGCTTAGTGCTAGCGGGGGCAGATACGCAGTATTTT. Its protein is CASSLVLAGADTQYF. Together with reference TRBV11-3 and TRBJ2-3, the CDR3 gives the full variable domain: EAGVVQSPRYKIIEKKQPVAFWCNPISGHNTLYWYLQNLGQGPELLIRYENEEAVDDSQLPKDRFSAERLKGVDSTLKIQPAELGDSAVYLCASSLVLAGADTQYFGPGTRLTVL.

This clone was counted only a few times. The gene calls are TRBV9 and TRBJ1-4; D is perhaps TRBD1 (6 bases). The CDR3 has 15 residues. The germline V gene has CDR1 SGDLS and CDR2 YYNGEE. Trimming removed 0 bases from V and 5 bases from J, with 11 bases in between. CDR3 sequence: CASSVGTVANEKLFF. The DNA of the CDR3 is TGTGCCAGCAGCGTAGGGACAGTCGCAAATGAAAAACTGTTTTTT.

The genes are TRBV7-9 and TRBJ1-3; D is uncertain. The CDR3 has 16 amino acids. CDR1 and CDR2 from the germline V gene are SEHNR and FQNEAQ (reference sequence). Trimming pared 4 bases from V and 0 bases from J, leaving 13 bases between. CDR3 amino acids: CASSSDWSTSGNTIYF. Here the CDR3 DNA reads TGTGCCAGCAGCTCAGACTGGAGCACCTCTGGAAACACCATATATTTT.

The chain combines TRBV5-6 with TRBJ1-5; possibly TRBD1 for D (5 bases). Trimming cost V 4 bases and J 1 base, with 12 bases left between them. Germline V gene data show CDR1 as SGHDT and CDR2 as YYEEEE. CDR3 size: 15 residues. The CDR3 sequence: CASSRIGVSNQPQHF. CDR3 bases: TGTGCCAGCAGCCGAATAGGGGTAAGCAATCAGCCCCAGCATTTT.

The V and J genes are TRBV10-2 and TRBJ2-7; D is undetermined. Germline CDR1 reads WSHSY; CDR2 reads SAAADI. V lost 2 bases and J 6 bases, leaving 8 bases between the germline ends. This CDR3 is 12 amino acids long. CDR3 coding DNA: TGCGCCAGCAGTGAGGCTTTTAGCGAGCAGTACTTC. This translates into CASSEAFSEQYF.

The rearrangement links TRBV7-6 to TRBJ1-1; 8 nucleotides line up with TRBD1. V trimming: 4 bases; J trimming: 4 bases; junction bases outside the gene matches: 5. This CDR3 contains 14 residues. The V gene's germline CDR1 is SGHVS and CDR2 FNYEAQ. The CDR3 protein is CASSSAGGGTEAFF. Written as DNA, the CDR3 is TGTGCCAGCAGCTCCGCAGGGGGCGGCACTGAAGCTTTCTTT.

The chain joins TRBV10-3 to TRBJ2-5, with TRBD1 identical over 7 bases. V lost 6 bases and J lost 5; bases outside the gene matches: 9. The germline V gene encodes CDR1 ENHRY and CDR2 SYGVKD. The CDR3 has 14 residues. CDR3 sequence: CAIRGTDRAETQYF. The CDR3 bases are TGTGCCATCAGGGGTACTGACAGGGCGGAGACCCAGTACTTC.

This clone was detected once. The gene calls are TRBV19 and TRBJ1-1; D not resolved. The V gene's germline CDR1 is LNHDA and CDR2 SQIVND (reference sequence). V was clipped by 5 bases and J by 5 bases, with 12 bases between them. The length of the CDR3 is 13 residues. The CDR3 region has the DNA TGTGCCAGTAGTTTAAATGGCTGGACTGAAGCTTTCTTT. Translating it yields CASSLNGWTEAFF.

The chain has TRBV2 and TRBJ1-3; possible D gene TRBD1, 5 bases. The germline CDR1 and CDR2 sequences are SNHLY and FYNNEI. This CDR3 is built from 16 residues. Trimming took off 2 bases at V and 4 bases at J, with 15 bases between the two ends. In nucleotides, the CDR3 is TGTGCCAGCAGTGAACAGGGTGCTGGATCCGGAAACACCATATATTTT. Amino acid sequence: CASSEQGAGSGNTIYF.

Only one count was recorded for this clone. The chain links TRBV6-6 to TRBJ1-3, with D possibly matching TRBD1 (6 bases). This CDR3 is built from 14 residues. Trimming pared 2 bases from V and 3 bases from J, leaving 8 bases between. CDR1 is MNHNY, CDR2 SVGAGI, per germline (reference sequence). The CDR3: CASSYRGGGNTIYF. The CDR3 region has the DNA TGTGCCAGCAGTTACCGAGGGGGTGGAAACACCATATATTTT.